The 29 T cell receptor beta chains presented below share a single source sample, sequenced in a study of shared clonotypes between healthy human individuals. Using immunoSEQ multiplex PCR, the repertoire was profiled, and TCRdb retains in-frame clones only, with some absent. The table has approximately 530,000 clones, almost 97% seen once. Sequenced: naive CD4+ T cells sorted from blood. The sample's subset: CD45RA+ positively selected. The receptors derive from a woman aged 25 to 39 in good health.

The gene calls are TRBV4-2 and TRBJ1-2, with TRBD1 as a possible D gene (5 bases). Germline V lookup: CDR1 LGHNA, CDR2 YNFKEQ. The CDR3 spans 15 residues. V lost 3 bases, J lost 4 bases, and 15 bases lay in between. The chain's CDR3 is CASSQGVDRGYGYTF. The CDR3 nucleotides are TGTGCCAGCAGCCAGGGCGTCGACAGAGGCTATGGCTACACCTTC.

This clone was picked up one time. The V and J genes are TRBV19 and TRBJ1-4; TRBD1 matches at 9 bases. Germline trimming cut 4 bases from V and 7 bases from J; bases unmatched to any gene: 10. Germline-derived CDR1 and CDR2 are LNHDA and SQIVND (reference sequence). CDR3 length equals 16 residues. The CDR3 loop reads CASSTSFWTGAEKLFF. The CDR3 nucleotides are TGTGCCAGTAGTACCTCGTTTTGGACAGGGGCTGAAAAACTGTTTTTT.

A single count supports this clone. The chain recombines TRBV6-1 with TRBJ2-2; 7 bases agree with TRBD2. Per germline, CDR1 MNHNS and CDR2 SASEGT. CDR3 length equals 14 residues. The trim removed 7 bases at V and 3 bases at J, leaving 5 bases unmatched. CDR3 region: CASNAGEYTGELFF. In nucleotides, the CDR3 is TGTGCCAGCAACGCGGGAGAGTACACCGGGGAGCTGTTTTTT.

The chain employs TRBV27 and TRBJ1-6, with 8 bases fitting TRBD1. Looked up from germline, CDR1 is MNHEY and CDR2 is SMNVEV (reference sequence). J was trimmed by 5 bases and V by 4 bases; bases with no gene match: 4. CDR3 length: 15 residues. The CDR3 sequence is CASSSGQGHNSPLHF. CDR3 coding DNA: TGTGCCAGCAGTTCTGGACAGGGCCATAATTCACCCCTCCACTTT.

The chain joins TRBV18 to TRBJ2-2; D is possibly TRBD1 (5 bases). Trimming stripped 3 bases from V and 2 bases from J, with 13 bases between. CDR3 length: 16 amino acids. Looked up from germline, CDR1 is KGHSH and CDR2 is LQKENI. This chain's CDR3 is CASSPVHQGNTGELFF. DNA of the CDR3: TGTGCCAGCTCACCCGTTCACCAGGGAAACACCGGGGAGCTGTTTTTT. Drawing the rest from reference TRBV18 and TRBJ2-2, the complete variable domain is NAGVMQNPRHLVRRRGQEARLRCSPMKGHSHVYWYRQLPEEGLKFMVYLQKENIIDESGMPKERFSAEFPKEGPSILRIQQVVRGDSAAYFCASSPVHQGNTGELFFGEGSRLTVL.

CDR3 loop: CASSLLTGSGNTIYF. CDR3 in DNA: TGTGCCAGCAGCTTACTGACAGGGTCGGGAAACACCATATATTTT. This rearrangement joins TRBV7-8 to TRBJ1-3, with 7 bases identical to TRBD1. CDR1 is SGHVS and CDR2 is FQNEAQ in the germline V gene. Trimming cost V 2 bases and J 4 bases; bases outside gene matches: 5. This CDR3 comprises 15 residues.

V is TRBV9 and J is TRBJ2-7; 13 bases agree with TRBD2. The CDR3 length is 15 residues. Trimming at V came to 3 bases and at J to 5 bases, leaving 5 bases not matched to a gene. The germline V gene encodes CDR1 SGDLS and CDR2 YYNGEE. The CDR3 DNA follows: TGTGCCAGCAGCGCTCTCGGACTAGCGGGAGACGAGCAGTACTTC. This encodes CASSALGLAGDEQYF.

The V gene is TRBV7-9, the J gene TRBJ1-3; D is perhaps TRBD1 (6 bases). The CDR3 extends over 15 amino acids. The germline V and J ends were trimmed by 5 bases and 4 bases, with 15 bases remaining between them. CDR1 SEHNR and CDR2 FQNEAQ come from the germline V gene (reference sequence). Written as DNA, the CDR3 is TGTGCCAGCAGCCCATGGGACACGGAGGGAAACACCATATATTTT. Translating it yields CASSPWDTEGNTIYF.

The genes are TRBV19 and TRBJ2-7; D ambiguous. The CDR3 is 13 amino acids. V was cut by 1 base and J by 5 bases, with 9 bases left in between. CDR1 LNHDA and CDR2 SQIVND come from the germline V gene (reference sequence). Written as DNA, the CDR3 is TGTGCCAGTAGTATAGTTGTTGTAGACGAGCAGTACTTC. This translates into CASSIVVVDEQYF.

This chain links TRBV29-1 with TRBJ1-1; D unclear. The V gene lost 4 bases and the J gene lost 1 base, with 10 bases spanning the gap. This CDR3 is 13 amino acids long. From germline, CDR1 is SQVTM and CDR2 ANQGSEA. The CDR3 sequence: CSVGAVANTEAFF. The CDR3 nucleotides read TGCAGCGTTGGGGCCGTTGCGAACACTGAAGCTTTCTTT.

The gene calls are TRBV2 and TRBJ2-3; D ambiguous. The CDR3 extends over 14 amino acids. The germline V and J ends were trimmed by 0 bases and 2 bases, with 6 bases remaining between them. The germline V gene encodes CDR1 SNHLY and CDR2 FYNNEI. The CDR3 sequence is CASSEAAFTDTQYF. For the CDR3, the DNA is TGTGCCAGCAGTGAAGCGGCCTTCACAGATACGCAGTATTTT.

This chain connects TRBV4-1 to TRBJ1-1; a weak D match, TRBD1 (5 bases). CDR3 length: 12 residues. The germline gives CDR1 MGHRA, CDR2 YSYEKL. V lost 1 base, J lost 10 bases, and 10 bases lay in between. CDR3 loop: CASSQVGGGAFF. CDR3 DNA: TGCGCCAGCAGCCAAGTCGGTGGGGGAGCTTTCTTT.

The V and J genes are TRBV10-1 and TRBJ1-3; no reliable D call. Germline V CDR1 and CDR2: WNHNN, SYGVQD (reference sequence). Between the trimmed V and J ends, which lost 5 bases and 0 bases, there was a span of 8 bases. This CDR3 comprises 14 residues. The CDR3 protein is CASSNGLSGNTIYF. The CDR3 DNA reads as TGCGCCAGCAGTAACGGACTCTCTGGAAACACCATATATTTT.

As regards this clone: The sample contains more than one DNA sequence encoding this CDR3. The chain is built from TRBV4-1 and TRBJ2-7, with 9 bases identical to TRBD1. CDR1 and CDR2 from the germline V gene are MGHRA and YSYEKL. The CDR3 runs 15 residues. V shed 3 bases, J shed 0 bases, and the junction held 3 bases outside the gene matches. The CDR3 DNA is TGCGCCAGCAGCCAGGGACAGGGTCCCTCCTACGAGCAGTACTTC. This sequence encodes CASSQGQGPSYEQYF.

The chain joins TRBV9 to TRBJ2-5; TRBD2 agrees at 10 bases. V was clipped by 0 bases and J by 4 bases; unmatched bases: 3. The CDR3 length is 15 residues. Germline V gives CDR1 SGDLS, CDR2 YYNGEE. The CDR3 nucleotides read TGTGCCAGCAGCGTAGAGGTAGCGGGAGGAGAGACCCAGTACTTC. It yields the protein CASSVEVAGGETQYF.

V gene TRBV7-8 combines with J gene TRBJ1-5, with 10 bases aligning to TRBD1. The CDR3 consists of 16 residues. J gave up 6 bases and V 0 bases, and 5 bases lay outside the gene matches. From germline, CDR1 is SGHVS and CDR2 FQNEAQ. CDR3 sequence reads: CASSLAATGGFQPQHF. CDR3 DNA sequence: TGTGCCAGCAGCTTAGCTGCGACAGGGGGCTTTCAGCCCCAGCATTTT.

V is TRBV28 and J is TRBJ1-4; D might be TRBD1 (6 bases). Deletions cut 1 base from V and 1 base from J, with 13 bases between. This CDR3 is built from 17 residues. CDR1 is MDHEN and CDR2 is SYDVKM in the germline V gene. The CDR3 region is CASSLSPGDRTNEKLFF. CDR3 DNA: TGTGCCAGCAGTTTATCCCCAGGGGATAGAACTAATGAAAAACTGTTTTTT.

V is TRBV30 and J is TRBJ2-1; D perhaps matches TRBD1 (6 bases). V shed 8 bases and J shed 4 bases, with 15 bases lying between them. The germline CDR1 and CDR2 sequences are GTSNPN and SVGIG (reference sequence). This CDR3 has 13 amino acids. CDR3 in amino acids: CARDRTKYNEQFF. CDR3 bases: TGTGCCCGTGACAGGACCAAATACAATGAGCAGTTCTTC.

The CDR3 protein is CASSLFSGVEQYF. CDR3 coding DNA: TGTGCCAGCAGTTTATTCTCCGGGGTCGAGCAGTACTTC. The genes are TRBV28 and TRBJ2-7, with D tentatively TRBD2 (5 bases). The CDR3 contains 13 residues. V was pared by 1 base and J by 6 bases, with 10 bases between. CDR1 is MDHEN, CDR2 SYDVKM, per germline.

The chain joins TRBV6-5 to TRBJ1-5, with 9 bases lining up with TRBD1. The J segment lost 5 bases and the V segment lost 2 bases, leaving 4 bases of the junction unmatched. Germline V gene sequence: CDR1 MNHEY, CDR2 SVGAGI. There are 15 residues in the CDR3. The CDR3, as DNA: TGTGCCAGCAGTTACACAGGGGGCGCAGATCAGCCCCAGCATTTT. Protein sequence: CASSYTGGADQPQHF.

This chain joins TRBV28 and TRBJ1-2, with D uncertain. V gave up 6 bases and J gave up 3 bases, with 17 bases separating them. Germline V lookup: CDR1 MDHEN, CDR2 SYDVKM. This CDR3 is built from 15 residues. CDR3 in DNA: TGTGCCAGCAGCCCGAAAGCGGGAGGGTACTATGGCTACACCTTC. It specifies CASSPKAGGYYGYTF.

The chain joins TRBV7-2 to TRBJ2-1; 7 bases map to TRBD1. From germline, CDR1 is SGHTA and CDR2 FQGNSA. This CDR3 contains 13 residues. V lost 8 bases and J lost 4; bases outside the gene matches: 5. CDR3 bases: TGTGCCAGCGAGACAGGGCCGTACAATGAGCAGTTCTTC. Translating it yields CASETGPYNEQFF.

V gene TRBV6-1 combines with J gene TRBJ1-5, with D unresolved. Looked up from germline, CDR1 is MNHNS and CDR2 is SASEGT. With 6 bases removed from V and 0 bases from J, the gap between germline ends came to 12 bases. There are 15 residues in the CDR3. The CDR3 protein is CASSVGLISNQPQHF. The CDR3 region has the DNA TGTGCCAGCAGCGTCGGACTGATTAGCAATCAGCCCCAGCATTTT.

The gene calls are TRBV27 and TRBJ2-7, with D tentatively TRBD2 (7 bases). Germline values: CDR1 MNHEY, CDR2 SMNVEV (reference sequence). Trimming removed 5 bases at V and 3 bases at J, with 14 bases between. This CDR3 spans 14 amino acids. The CDR3 sequence: CASSREGGFYEQYF. The DNA of the CDR3 is TGTGCCAGCAGTAGGGAGGGGGGTTTCTACGAGCAGTACTTC.

The CDR3 is CASSGMGRPSSYEQYF. CDR3 nucleotide sequence: TGTGCCAGCAGTGGCATGGGACGGCCCAGCTCCTACGAGCAGTACTTC. This chain joins TRBV6-1 and TRBJ2-7; D could derive from TRBD1 or TRBD2 (5 bases each). This CDR3 has 16 residues. CDR1 is MNHNS and CDR2 is SASEGT in the germline V gene. Trimming pared 4 bases from V and 0 bases from J, leaving 16 bases between.

This chain joins TRBV27 and TRBJ1-1; 9 nucleotides agree with TRBD1. CDR3 size: 14 residues. V dropped 6 bases and J dropped 3; count of bases not matched to a gene: 5. The germline V gene has CDR1 MNHEY and CDR2 SMNVEV (reference sequence). CDR3 sequence (DNA): TGTGCCAGCAGCCCGGGACAGGGTCACACTGAAGCTTTCTTT. Protein: CASSPGQGHTEAFF.

The chain links TRBV27 to TRBJ1-5, with unresolved D. V lost 3 bases and J lost 4, with 7 bases in between. CDR1 and CDR2 (germline): MNHEY, SMNVEV (reference sequence). The CDR3 has 13 residues. The chain's CDR3 is CASSLSENQPQHF. The CDR3 DNA follows: TGTGCCAGCAGTTTGTCTGAAAATCAGCCCCAGCATTTT.

V gene TRBV18 combines with J gene TRBJ2-7; 8 positions match TRBD2. Trimming cost V 3 bases and J 7 bases; bases outside gene matches: 8. Germline V gives CDR1 KGHSH, CDR2 LQKENI. The CDR3 is 14 residues long. The CDR3, as DNA: TGTGCCAGCTCACCCGAGACTAGCGTAGCTGAGCAGTACTTC. This encodes CASSPETSVAEQYF.

The chain recombines TRBV28 with TRBJ2-5; D not certain. The DNA end favors TRBJ2-7, so the J call may be wrong. Germline CDR1 reads MDHEN; CDR2 reads SYDVKM. The CDR3 totals 16 residues. CDR3 coding DNA: TGTGCCAGCAGTCCCTTGGGAAACGGGCCCTCCTACGAGCAGTACTTC. This gives the protein CASSPLGNGPSYEQYF.